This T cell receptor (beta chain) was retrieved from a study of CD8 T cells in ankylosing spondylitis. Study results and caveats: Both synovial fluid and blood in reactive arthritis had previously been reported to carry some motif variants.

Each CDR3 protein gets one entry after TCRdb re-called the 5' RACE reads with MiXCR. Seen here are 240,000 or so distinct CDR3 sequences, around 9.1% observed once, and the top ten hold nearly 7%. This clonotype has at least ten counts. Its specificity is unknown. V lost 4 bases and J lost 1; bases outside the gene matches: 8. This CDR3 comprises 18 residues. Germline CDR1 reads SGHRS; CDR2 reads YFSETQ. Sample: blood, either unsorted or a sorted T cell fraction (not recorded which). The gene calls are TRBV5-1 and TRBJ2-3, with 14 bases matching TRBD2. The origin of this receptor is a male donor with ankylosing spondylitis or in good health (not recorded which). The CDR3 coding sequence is TGCGCCAGCAGCATGGGACTAGCGGGAGTATCGGGCACAGATACGCAGTATTTT. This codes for CASSMGLAGVSGTDTQYF.